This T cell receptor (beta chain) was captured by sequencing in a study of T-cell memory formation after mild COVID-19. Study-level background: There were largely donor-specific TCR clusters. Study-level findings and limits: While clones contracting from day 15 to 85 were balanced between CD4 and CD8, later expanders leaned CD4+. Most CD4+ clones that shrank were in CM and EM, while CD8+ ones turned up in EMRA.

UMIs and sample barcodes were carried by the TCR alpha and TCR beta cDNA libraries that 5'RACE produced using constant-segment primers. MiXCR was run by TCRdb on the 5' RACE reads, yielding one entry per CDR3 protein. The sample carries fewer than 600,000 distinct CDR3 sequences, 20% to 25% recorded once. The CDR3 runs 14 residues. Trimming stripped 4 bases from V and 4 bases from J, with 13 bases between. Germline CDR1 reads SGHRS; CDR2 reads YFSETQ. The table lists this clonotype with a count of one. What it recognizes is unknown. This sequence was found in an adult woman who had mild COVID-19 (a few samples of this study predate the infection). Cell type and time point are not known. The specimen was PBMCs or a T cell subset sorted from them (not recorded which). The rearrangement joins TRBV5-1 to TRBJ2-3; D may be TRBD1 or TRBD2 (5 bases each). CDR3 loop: CASSPPRGSDTQYF. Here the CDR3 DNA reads TGCGCCAGCAGCCCCCCGAGGGGATCAGATACGCAGTATTTT.